This paragraph reports one T cell receptor beta chain. This record comes from a study of shared clonotypes between healthy human individuals. Overall study context: CD4 naive cells filled three plates per donor, CD4 memory three, CD8 naive two and CD8 memory one.

The CD4+ fraction was divided into a CD45RA+ naive subset and a CD45RA-negative memory subset. The genomic DNA of each subset was split evenly across several immunoSEQ plates. Clones were read by immunoSEQ multiplex PCR, and TCRdb kept only the in-frame ones, dropping some. The data hold roughly 2,300,000 clones, with around 92% observed a single time. Germline trimming cut 6 bases from V and 0 bases from J; bases unmatched to any gene: 2. Per germline, CDR1 MNHEY and CDR2 SVGAGI. The CDR3 runs to 15 residues. The V and J genes are TRBV6-5 and TRBJ2-2, with 9 bases identical to TRBD1. The clonotype originates from a man in his late teens or twenties in good health. Some clones in this sample may be carry-over from other donors' samples. Input material: naive CD4+ T cells from PBMCs. The subset denotes: CD45RA+ positively selected. The CDR3 sequence: CASSRQGANTGELFF. DNA for the CDR3: TGTGCCAGCAGCCGACAGGGGGCGAACACCGGGGAGCTGTTTTTT.